Listed below are T cell receptor beta chains from one sample, sequenced in a study of T cells in localized non-small cell lung cancer. TCRdb keeps only in-frame clones here, not all; method: immunoSEQ multiplex PCR. The table shows 23,000 or so clones, with 90% to 95% occurring only once. The starting material was peripheral blood, obtained before any cancer treatment. Receptors originate from a woman aged 40-70 years with stage I lung adenocarcinoma. CDR3s leave out the opening cysteine and the closing phenylalanine or tryptophan. Fields, in order: V gene, D gene, CDR3 protein. D genes are given only for firm matches.

TRBV6-4 - ASTHEQY
TRBV11-3 TRBD2 ASSLGLAGAFDNEQF
TRBV19 TRBD1 ASTLDRGYGYT
TRBV7-2 TRBD1 ASSLNSRRDRVYNEQF
TRBV7-9 - ASSLAGGQPQH
TRBV28 - ASSLSTGLRPQH
TRBV2 TRBD2 ASTPGLADQETQY
TRBV2 - ASRPQEGKLF
TRBV28 - ASSSTPFQETQY
TRBV18 - ASSPQAGRGIQY
TRBV21-1 - ASSKTGEDEETQY
TRBV5-1 TRBD2 ASSTPAGGPDTGELF
TRBV5-1 - ASSLVPSTYEQY
TRBV7-9 TRBD2 ASSPREREAHRYYEQY
TRBV18 - ASSPPGAGELF
TRBV29-1 - SALRLLTDTQY
TRBV28 TRBD1 ASSPISGTGQF
TRBV28 TRBD1 ASSFARGRGVEKLF
TRBV5-1 - ASSLGQGINQPQH
TRBV7-9 - ASSLGDRRSGELF
TRBV14 TRBD2 ASSQQLSGRAGDTQY
TRBV7-6 - ASSLRSGSRTDTQY
TRBV21-1 - ASSIEREGYEQY
TRBV19 - ASSDTGGPQH
TRBV6-5 - ASSYPIQAMNTEAF
TRBV19 TRBD2 ASSIPPSGSTEQF
TRBV6-4 TRBD1 ASSYQGGSGNTIY
TRBV10-1 TRBD1 ASSRDRNQPQH
TRBV19 - ASNSLGESGYT
TRBV14 - ASSQGRGGTEAF